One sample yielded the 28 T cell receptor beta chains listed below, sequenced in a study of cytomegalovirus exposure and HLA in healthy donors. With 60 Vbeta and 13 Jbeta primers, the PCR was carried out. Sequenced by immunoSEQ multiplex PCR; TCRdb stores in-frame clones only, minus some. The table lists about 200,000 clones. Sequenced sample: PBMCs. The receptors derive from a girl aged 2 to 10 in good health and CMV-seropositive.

CDR3 nucleotide sequence: TGCGCCAGCAGCCCCAGGAGGGGAAACACCATATATTTT. Translated: CASSPRRGNTIYF. This chain uses TRBV4-1 with TRBJ1-3, with D unresolved. Between the trimmed V and J ends, which lost 4 bases and 4 bases, there was a span of 8 bases. CDR1 is MGHRA, CDR2 YSYEKL, per germline. This CDR3 contains 13 residues.

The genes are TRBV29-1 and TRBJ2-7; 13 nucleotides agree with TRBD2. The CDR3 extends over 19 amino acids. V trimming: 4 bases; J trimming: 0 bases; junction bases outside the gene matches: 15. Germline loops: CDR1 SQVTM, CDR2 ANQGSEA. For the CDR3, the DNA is TGCAGCGTTGGAGCGAATCGGGGACTAGCGGGACGATTCTCCTACGAGCAGTACTTC. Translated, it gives CSVGANRGLAGRFSYEQYF.

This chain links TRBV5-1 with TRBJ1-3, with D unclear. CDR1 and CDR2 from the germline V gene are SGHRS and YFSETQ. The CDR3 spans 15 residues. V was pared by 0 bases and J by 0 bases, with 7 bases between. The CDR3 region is CASSLAGSSGNTIYF. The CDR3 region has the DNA TGCGCCAGCAGCTTGGCCGGTAGCTCTGGAAACACCATATATTTT.

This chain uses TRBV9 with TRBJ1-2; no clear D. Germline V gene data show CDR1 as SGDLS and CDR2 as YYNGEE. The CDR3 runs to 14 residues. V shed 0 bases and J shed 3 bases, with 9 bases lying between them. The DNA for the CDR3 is TGTGCCAGCAGCGTAGGGATGGAGGACTATGGCTACACCTTC. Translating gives CASSVGMEDYGYTF.

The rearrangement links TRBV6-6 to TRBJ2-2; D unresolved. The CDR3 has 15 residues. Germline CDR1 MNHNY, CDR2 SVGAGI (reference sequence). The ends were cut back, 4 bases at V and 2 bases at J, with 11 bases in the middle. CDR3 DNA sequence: TGTGCCAGCAGTTGGGTTAGGAGTAACACCGGGGAGCTGTTTTTT. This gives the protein CASSWVRSNTGELFF.

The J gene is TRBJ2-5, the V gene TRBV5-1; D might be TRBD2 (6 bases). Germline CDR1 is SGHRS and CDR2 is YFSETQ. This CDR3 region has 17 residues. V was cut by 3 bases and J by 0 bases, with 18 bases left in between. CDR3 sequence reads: CASSSGLKRSYQETQYF. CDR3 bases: TGCGCCAGCAGCTCGGGACTGAAGAGATCTTACCAAGAGACCCAGTACTTC.

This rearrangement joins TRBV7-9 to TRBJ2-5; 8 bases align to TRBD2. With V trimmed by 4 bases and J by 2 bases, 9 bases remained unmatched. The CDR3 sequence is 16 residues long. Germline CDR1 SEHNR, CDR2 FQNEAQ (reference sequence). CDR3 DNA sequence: TGTGCCAGCAGCTCCCCGCCGGGGGGGCAACAAGAGACCCAGTACTTC. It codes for CASSSPPGGQQETQYF.

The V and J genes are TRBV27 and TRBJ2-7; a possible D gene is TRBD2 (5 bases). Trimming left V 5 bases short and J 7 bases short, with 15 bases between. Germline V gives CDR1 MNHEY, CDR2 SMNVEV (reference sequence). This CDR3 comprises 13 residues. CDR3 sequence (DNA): TGTGCCAGCAGTCACAAGAGGGTGGGGGAGCAGTACTTC. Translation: CASSHKRVGEQYF.

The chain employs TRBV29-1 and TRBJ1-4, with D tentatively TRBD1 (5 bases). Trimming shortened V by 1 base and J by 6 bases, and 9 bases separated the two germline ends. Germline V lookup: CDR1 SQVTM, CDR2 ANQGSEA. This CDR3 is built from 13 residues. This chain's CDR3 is CSVEAQGHEKLFF. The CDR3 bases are TGCAGCGTTGAAGCCCAGGGCCATGAAAAACTGTTTTTT.

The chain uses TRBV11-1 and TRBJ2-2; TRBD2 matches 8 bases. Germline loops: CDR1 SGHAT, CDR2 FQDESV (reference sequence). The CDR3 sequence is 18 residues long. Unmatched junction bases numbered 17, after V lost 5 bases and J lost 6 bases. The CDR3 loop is CASSPMTSEDPYPGELFF. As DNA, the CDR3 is TGTGCCAGCAGCCCTATGACTAGCGAGGACCCGTACCCCGGGGAGCTGTTTTTT.

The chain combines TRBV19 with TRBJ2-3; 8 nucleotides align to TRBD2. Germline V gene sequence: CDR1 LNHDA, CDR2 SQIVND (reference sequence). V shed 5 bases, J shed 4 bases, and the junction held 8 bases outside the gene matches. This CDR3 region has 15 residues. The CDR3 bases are TGTGCCAGTAGTGCCGGGACTAGGGCCCCAGATACGCAGTATTTT. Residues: CASSAGTRAPDTQYF.

The chain's CDR3 is CASSRRGTGMNTEAFF. CDR3 in DNA: TGTGCCAGCAGCCGCCGTGGGACTGGCATGAACACTGAAGCTTTCTTT. The rearrangement joins TRBV27 to TRBJ1-1, with a weak D call TRBD1 (5 bases). Trimming removed 6 bases from V and 0 bases from J, with 17 bases in between. Germline-derived CDR1 and CDR2 are MNHEY and SMNVEV (reference sequence). This CDR3 region has 16 residues.

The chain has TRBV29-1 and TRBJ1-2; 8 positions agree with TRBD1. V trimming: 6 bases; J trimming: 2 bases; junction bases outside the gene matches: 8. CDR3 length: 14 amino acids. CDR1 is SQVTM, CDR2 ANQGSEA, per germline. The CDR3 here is CSVGTGSPNYGYTF. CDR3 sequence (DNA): TGCAGCGTCGGGACAGGATCCCCCAACTATGGCTACACCTTC.

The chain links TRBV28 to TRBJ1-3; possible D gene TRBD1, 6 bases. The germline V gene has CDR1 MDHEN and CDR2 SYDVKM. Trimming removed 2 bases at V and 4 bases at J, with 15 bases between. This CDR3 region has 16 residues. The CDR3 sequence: CASSLRGGRGGNTIYF. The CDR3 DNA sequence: TGTGCCAGCAGTTTAAGGGGGGGCCGGGGAGGAAACACCATATATTTT.

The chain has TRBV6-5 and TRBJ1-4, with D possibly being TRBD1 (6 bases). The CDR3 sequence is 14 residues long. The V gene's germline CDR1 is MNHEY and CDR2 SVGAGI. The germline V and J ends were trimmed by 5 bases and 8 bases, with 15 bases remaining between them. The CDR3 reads CASSQTGGREKLFF. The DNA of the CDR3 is TGTGCCAGCAGTCAGACAGGAGGTCGGGAAAAACTGTTTTTT.

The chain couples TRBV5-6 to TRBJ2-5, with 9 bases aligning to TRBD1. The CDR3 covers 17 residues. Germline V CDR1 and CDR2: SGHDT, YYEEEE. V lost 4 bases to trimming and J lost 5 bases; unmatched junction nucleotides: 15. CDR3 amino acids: CASSLIGQGIGGETQYF. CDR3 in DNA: TGTGCCAGCAGCCTTATCGGACAGGGGATCGGCGGGGAGACCCAGTACTTC. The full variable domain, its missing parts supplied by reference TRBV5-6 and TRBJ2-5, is DAGVTQSPTHLIKTRGQQVTLRCSPKSGHDTVSWYQQALGQGPQFIFQYYEEEERQRGNFPDRFSGHQFPNYSSELNVNALLLGDSALYLCASSLIGQGIGGETQYFGPGTRLLVL.

This CDR3 is CASSVSHGSYTF. The DNA for the CDR3 is TGTGCCAGCAGTGTGTCGCACGGGAGCTACACCTTC. The chain links TRBV6-1 to TRBJ1-2; no clear D gene. Trimming took off 4 bases at V and 9 bases at J, with 12 bases between the two ends. CDR1 is MNHNS and CDR2 is SASEGT in the germline V gene. This CDR3 spans 12 amino acids.

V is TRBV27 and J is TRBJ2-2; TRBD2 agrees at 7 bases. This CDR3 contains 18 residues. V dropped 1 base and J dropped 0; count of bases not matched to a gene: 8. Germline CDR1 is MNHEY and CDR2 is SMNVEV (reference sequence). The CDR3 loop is CASSLWTGLTANTGELFF. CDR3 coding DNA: TGTGCCAGCAGTTTATGGACGGGACTAACCGCGAACACCGGGGAGCTGTTTTTT.

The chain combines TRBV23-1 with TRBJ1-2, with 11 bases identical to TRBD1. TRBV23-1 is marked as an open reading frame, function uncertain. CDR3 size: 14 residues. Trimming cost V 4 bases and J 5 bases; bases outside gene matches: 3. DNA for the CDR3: TGCGCCAGCAGTCCGGGGGACAGGGGGTATGGCTACACCTTC. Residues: CASSPGDRGYGYTF.

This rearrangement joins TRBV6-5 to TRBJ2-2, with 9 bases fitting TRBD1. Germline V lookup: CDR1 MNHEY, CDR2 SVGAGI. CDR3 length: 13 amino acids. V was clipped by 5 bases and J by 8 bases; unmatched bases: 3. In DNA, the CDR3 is TGTGCCAGCAGTAACAGGGGGCGGGGGGAGCTGTTTTTT. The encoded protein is CASSNRGRGELFF.

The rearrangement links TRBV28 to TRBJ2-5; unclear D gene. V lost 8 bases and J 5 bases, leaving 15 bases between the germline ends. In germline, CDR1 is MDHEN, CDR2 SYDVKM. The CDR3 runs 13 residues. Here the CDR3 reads CASVGDLRETQYF. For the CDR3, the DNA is TGTGCCAGCGTCGGTGACTTACGGGAGACCCAGTACTTC.

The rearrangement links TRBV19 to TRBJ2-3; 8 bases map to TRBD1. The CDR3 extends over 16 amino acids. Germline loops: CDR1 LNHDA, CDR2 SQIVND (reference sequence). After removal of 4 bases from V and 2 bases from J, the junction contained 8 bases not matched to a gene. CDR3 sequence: CASSSLGQGSTDTQYF. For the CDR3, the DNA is TGTGCCAGTAGTAGCCTCGGACAGGGATCCACAGATACGCAGTATTTT.

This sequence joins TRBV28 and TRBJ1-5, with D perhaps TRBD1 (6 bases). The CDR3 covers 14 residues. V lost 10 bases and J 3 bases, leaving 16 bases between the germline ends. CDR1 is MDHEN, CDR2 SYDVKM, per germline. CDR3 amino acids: CATFGRGTNQPQHF. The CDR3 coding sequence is TGTGCCACATTCGGCAGGGGTACCAATCAGCCCCAGCATTTT.

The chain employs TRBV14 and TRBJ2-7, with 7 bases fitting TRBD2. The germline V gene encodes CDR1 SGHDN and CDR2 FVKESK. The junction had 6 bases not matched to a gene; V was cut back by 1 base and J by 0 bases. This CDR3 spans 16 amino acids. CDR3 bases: TGTGCCAGCAGCCAAGGGCTAGCGGTTAGCTCCTACGAGCAGTACTTC. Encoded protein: CASSQGLAVSSYEQYF. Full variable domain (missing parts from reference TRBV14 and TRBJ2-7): EAGVTQFPSHSVIEKGQTVTLRCDPISGHDNLYWYRRVMGKEIKFLLHFVKESKQDESGMPNNRFLAERTGGTYSTLKVQPAELEDSGVYFCASSQGLAVSSYEQYFGPGTRLTVT.

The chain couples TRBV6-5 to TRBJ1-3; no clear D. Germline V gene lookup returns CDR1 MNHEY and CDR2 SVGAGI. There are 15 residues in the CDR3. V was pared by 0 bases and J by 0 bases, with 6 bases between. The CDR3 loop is CASSYSAPSGNTIYF. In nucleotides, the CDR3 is TGTGCCAGCAGTTACTCGGCCCCCTCTGGAAACACCATATATTTT.

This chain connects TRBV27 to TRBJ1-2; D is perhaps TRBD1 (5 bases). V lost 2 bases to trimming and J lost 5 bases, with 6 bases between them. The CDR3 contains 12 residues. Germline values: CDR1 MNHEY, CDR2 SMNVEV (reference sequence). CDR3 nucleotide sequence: TGTGCCAGCAGTTTAAAGGGGTATGGCTACACCTTC. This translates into CASSLKGYGYTF.

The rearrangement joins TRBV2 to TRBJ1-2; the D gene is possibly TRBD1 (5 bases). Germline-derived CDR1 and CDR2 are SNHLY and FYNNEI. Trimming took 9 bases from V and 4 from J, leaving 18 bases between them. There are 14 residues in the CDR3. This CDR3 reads CARLTVSRGYGYTF. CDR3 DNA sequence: TGTGCCAGATTGACAGTCTCAAGGGGCTATGGCTACACCTTC.

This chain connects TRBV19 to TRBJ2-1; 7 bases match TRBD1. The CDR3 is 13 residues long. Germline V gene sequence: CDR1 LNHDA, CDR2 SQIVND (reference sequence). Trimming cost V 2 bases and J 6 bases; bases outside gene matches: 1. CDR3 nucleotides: TGTGCCAGTAGTATAAGGGGGCGCAATGAGCAGTTCTTC. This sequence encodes CASSIRGRNEQFF.